This record covers a single T cell receptor (beta chain). The antigen remains undetermined. Other DNA sequences from this sample encode an identical CDR3 as well. The V gene lost 3 bases and the J gene lost 0 bases, with 6 bases spanning the gap. Per germline, CDR1 MDHEN and CDR2 SYDVKM. The CDR3 sequence is 14 residues long. These data originate in a study of PD-L1 blockade in urothelial cancer. Notes on the study in general: Tumor-linked clones in blood grew more by 3 weeks in durable-benefit patients. Pretreatment clonality of the blood TCR repertoire below the median was predictive of superior survival.

Indicated time point: pretreatment peripheral blood. Patients were diagnosed with urothelial carcinoma, either locally advanced or metastatic. Each PCR contained spiked-in synthetic TCR analog templates. Using immunoSEQ multiplex PCR, the repertoire was profiled, and TCRdb retains in-frame clones only, with some absent. This table has roughly 51,000 clones, less than 85% appearing once. The sequence derives from a man in his sixties or seventies with urothelial cancer. The sequenced sample was PBMCs, obtained around atezolizumab (anti-PD-L1) treatment. The chain joins TRBV28 to TRBJ1-5; no reliable D call. The CDR3 sequence: CASSLGGSNQPQHF. Written as DNA, the CDR3 is TGTGCCAGCAGTTTGGGAGGTAGCAATCAGCCCCAGCATTTT.